This T cell receptor (beta chain) was identified during a study of a mutant IDH1 vaccine in newly diagnosed glioma. Background on the study: The therapy given earlier, which was standard therapy, consisted of radiotherapy, temozolomide, or both, and most of the patients received both.

Sequenced by immunoSEQ multiplex PCR; TCRdb stores in-frame clones only, minus some. There are 50,000 to 75,000 clones in the sample; about 81% occur only once, and approximately 7.4% lies in the top ten. Per the germline V gene, CDR1 is MNHEY and CDR2 is SMNVEV (reference sequence). The CDR3 runs 14 residues. The germline V and J ends were trimmed by 0 bases and 9 bases, with 9 bases remaining between them. Comment on this clone: What it binds is unknown.

Time point noted: week 5, during vaccination. The investigators gave 300 ug of mutant IDH1 20-mer peptide in each vaccine dose, together with topical imiquimod. The donors had new WHO grade 3 or 4 astrocytomas; these were IDH1-mutant and ATRX-lost. The chain is built from TRBV27 and TRBJ1-6; D is perhaps TRBD1 (6 bases). The receptor was isolated from a woman in her fifties or sixties with glioma. Sequenced here: PBMCs, sampled from a glioma patient whose treatment included an IDH1 peptide vaccine. The CDR3 here is CASSLSPGVSPLHF. Written as DNA, the CDR3 is TGTGCCAGCAGTTTATCCCCAGGGGTTTCACCCCTCCACTTT.